These T cell receptor beta chains were read from a single sample in a study of response to subunit inactivated influenza vaccine. TCRdb called the RT-PCR reads again in MiXCR, with one record for every CDR3 protein. The sample contains hundreds of thousands of distinct CDR3 sequences, roughly 12% of which appear only once. The input for sequencing was PBMCs from blood, taken on the day of vaccination. The receptors were sampled from a man between 45 and 60 years old who received an inactivated influenza vaccine. The CDR3 runs from the conserved cysteine through the conserved F or W. Each record gives: V gene, clone size, D gene, J gene, CDR3 protein, CDR3 DNA. D genes are given only for firm matches. Size tells how often a clone was seen (once, few, many) or the class of an expanded clone, and some rows leave it out.

>TRBV6-2/TRBV6-3|-|-|TRBJ2-3
CASSQPRGPSWADTQYF
TGTGCCAGCAGTCAACCGCGAGGGCCATCGTGGGCAGATACGCAGTATTTT
>TRBV12-3/TRBV12-4|-|TRBD1|TRBJ2-2
CASKKQGAGELFF
TGTGCCAGCAAGAAGCAGGGGGCCGGGGAGCTGTTTTTT
>TRBV12-3/TRBV12-4|-|TRBD2|TRBJ2-1
CASSFALRGEKFF
TGTGCCAGCAGTTTCGCTCTGCGGGGGGAAAAGTTCTTC
>TRBV19|-|TRBD1|TRBJ1-2
CASSARDRGAPRNGYTF
TGTGCCAGTAGTGCCCGGGACAGGGGCGCCCCTAGGAATGGCTACACCTTC
>TRBV28|few|-|TRBJ2-5
CASSSGQGAQETQYF
TGTGCCAGCAGTTCTGGTCAGGGAGCACAAGAGACCCAGTACTTC
>TRBV4-2|-|-|TRBJ2-5
CASSQDGPGGYQETQYF
TGTGCCAGCAGCCAAGACGGTCCCGGGGGTTACCAAGAGACCCAGTACTTC
>TRBV20-1|many|-|TRBJ1-5
CSARRATLNSNQPQHF
TGCAGTGCTAGGAGAGCTACTTTAAATAGCAATCAGCCCCAGCATTTT
>TRBV5-1|-|-|TRBJ1-1
CASSLEVDAEAFF
TGCGCCAGCAGCTTGGAGGTAGACGCTGAAGCTTTCTTT
>TRBV6-2/TRBV6-3|-|-|TRBJ2-2
CASSYSTTLPFTGELFF
TGTGCCAGCAGTTACTCCACTACCCTCCCATTCACCGGGGAGCTGTTTTTT
>TRBV4-1|few|-|TRBJ2-1
CASSQDRSRQGREYNEQFF
TGCGCCAGCAGCCAAGATCGGAGTCGGCAGGGAAGGGAGTACAATGAGCAGTTCTTC
>TRBV28|-|-|TRBJ2-7
CASSSPRFTYEQYF
TGTGCCAGCAGCTCGCCGCGGTTCACCTACGAGCAGTACTTC
>TRBV7-9|-|-|TRBJ1-6
CASSYREDNSPLHF
TGTGCCAGCAGCTACAGGGAGGATAATTCACCCCTCCACTTT
>TRBV4-2|-|-|TRBJ2-7
CASSHGPEVQTPYEQYF
TGTGCCAGCAGCCATGGCCCTGAGGTGCAGACCCCCTACGAGCAGTACTTC
>TRBV6-5|-|-|TRBJ1-4
CAAGRGKEKLFF
TGTGCCGCAGGGCGGGGGAAAGAAAAACTGTTTTTT
>TRBV7-9|-|-|TRBJ2-5
CASSLVGRTTGTQYF
TGTGCCAGCAGCTTAGTAGGCAGGACAACAGGGACCCAGTACTTC
>TRBV29-1|-|-|TRBJ2-1
CSAENNEQFF
TGCAGCGCTGAAAACAATGAGCAGTTCTTC
>TRBV5-1|-|TRBD2|TRBJ2-1
CASSLALAGGSEQFF
TGCGCCAGCAGCTTGGCGTTAGCGGGAGGTAGTGAGCAGTTCTTC
>TRBV20-1|-|-|TRBJ2-2
CSARRSLNTGELFF
TGCAGTGCTAGAAGATCCCTTAACACCGGGGAGCTGTTTTTT